This TCR beta chain is from a study of control samples from healthy donors and cancer patients. Profiling relied on immunoSEQ multiplex PCR, and the TCRdb table lists in-frame clones only, not all of them. The repertoire holds some 120,000 clones, with around nine tenths as singletons. V lost 7 bases and J lost 6, with 19 bases in between. In germline, CDR1 is SQVTM, CDR2 ANQGSEA. CDR3 length: 14 residues. This clonotype was obtained from a middle-aged man in good health. Sequenced input: blood. This rearrangement joins TRBV29-1 to TRBJ2-1, with D possibly TRBD2 on 6 matching bases. The CDR3 DNA reads TGCAGCGGCGGTTCGCGGGACTCCCGCAATGAGCAGTTCTTC. Encoded protein: CSGGSRDSRNEQFF.